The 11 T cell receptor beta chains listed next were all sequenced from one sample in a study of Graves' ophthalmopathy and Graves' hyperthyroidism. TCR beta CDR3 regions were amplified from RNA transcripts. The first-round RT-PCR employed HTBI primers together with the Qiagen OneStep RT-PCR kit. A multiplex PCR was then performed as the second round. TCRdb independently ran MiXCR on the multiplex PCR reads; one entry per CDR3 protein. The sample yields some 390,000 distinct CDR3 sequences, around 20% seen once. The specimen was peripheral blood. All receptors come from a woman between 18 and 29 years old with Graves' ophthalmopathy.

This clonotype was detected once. The CDR3 spells CASSQGTRDPTYEQYF. DNA for the CDR3: TGCGCCAGCAGCCAAGGTACCCGGGACCCGACCTACGAGCAGTACTTC. The chain couples TRBV4-3 to TRBJ2-7; perhaps D is TRBD1 or TRBD2 (5 bases each). The germline V gene has CDR1 LGHNA and CDR2 YSLEER. The CDR3 spans 16 residues. V was trimmed by 1 base and J by 2 bases, leaving 15 bases between them.

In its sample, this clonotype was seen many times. CDR3 amino acids: CAIHSGRTYEQYF. For the CDR3, the DNA is TGTGCCATCCATAGCGGGAGGACCTACGAGCAGTACTTC. The chain links TRBV10-3 to TRBJ2-7, with 10 bases lining up with TRBD2. After removal of 8 bases from V and 2 bases from J, the junction contained 3 bases not matched to a gene. The length of the CDR3 is 13 residues. Germline-derived CDR1 and CDR2 are ENHRY and SYGVKD.

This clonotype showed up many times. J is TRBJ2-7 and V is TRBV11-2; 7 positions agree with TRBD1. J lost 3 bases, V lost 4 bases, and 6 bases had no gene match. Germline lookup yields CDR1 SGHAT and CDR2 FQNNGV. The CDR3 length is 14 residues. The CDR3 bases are TGTGCCAGCAGCTCCGGACAGGAGCGCTACGAGCAGTACTTC. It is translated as CASSSGQERYEQYF.

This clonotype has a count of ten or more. Here the CDR3 reads CASSLSGVGNQPQHF. The CDR3 DNA follows: TGCGCCAGCAGCTTGTCGGGGGTAGGCAATCAGCCCCAGCATTTT. This chain joins TRBV5-1 and TRBJ1-5; TRBD1 is a possible D gene (5 bases). The germline gives CDR1 SGHRS, CDR2 YFSETQ. The CDR3 length is 15 residues. V lost 1 base and J 2 bases, leaving 10 bases between the germline ends. Based on the CDR3 plus reference TRBV5-1 and TRBJ1-5, the full variable domain is KAGVTQTPRYLIKTRGQQVTLSCSPISGHRSVSWYQQTPGQGLQFLFEYFSETQRNKGNFPGRFSGRQFSNSRSEMNVSTLELGDSALYLCASSLSGVGNQPQHFGDGTRLSIL.

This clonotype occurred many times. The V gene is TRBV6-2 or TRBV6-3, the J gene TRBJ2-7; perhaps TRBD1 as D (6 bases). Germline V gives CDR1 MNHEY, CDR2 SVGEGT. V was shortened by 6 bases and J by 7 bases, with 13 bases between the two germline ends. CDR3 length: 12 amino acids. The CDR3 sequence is CASSATGSEQYF. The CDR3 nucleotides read TGTGCCAGCAGCGCCACAGGGAGTGAGCAGTACTTC.

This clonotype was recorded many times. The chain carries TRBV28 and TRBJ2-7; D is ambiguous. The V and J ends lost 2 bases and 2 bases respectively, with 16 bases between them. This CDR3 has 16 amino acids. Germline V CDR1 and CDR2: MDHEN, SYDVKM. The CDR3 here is CASSLPGQAPPYEQYF. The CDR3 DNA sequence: TGTGCCAGCAGTTTACCCGGTCAAGCCCCTCCCTACGAGCAGTACTTC.

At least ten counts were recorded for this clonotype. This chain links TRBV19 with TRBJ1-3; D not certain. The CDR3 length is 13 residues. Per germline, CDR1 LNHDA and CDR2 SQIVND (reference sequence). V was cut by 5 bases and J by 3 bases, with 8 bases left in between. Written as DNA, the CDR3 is TGTGCCAGTAGTCAAGGGAATGGAAACACCATATATTTT. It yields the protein CASSQGNGNTIYF.

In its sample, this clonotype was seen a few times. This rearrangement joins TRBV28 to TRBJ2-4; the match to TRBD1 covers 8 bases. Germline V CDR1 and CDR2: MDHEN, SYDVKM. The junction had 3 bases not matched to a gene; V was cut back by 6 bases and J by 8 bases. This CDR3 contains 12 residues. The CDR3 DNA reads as TGTGCCAGCAGAGAGGACAGGGACATTCAGTACTTC. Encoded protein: CASREDRDIQYF.

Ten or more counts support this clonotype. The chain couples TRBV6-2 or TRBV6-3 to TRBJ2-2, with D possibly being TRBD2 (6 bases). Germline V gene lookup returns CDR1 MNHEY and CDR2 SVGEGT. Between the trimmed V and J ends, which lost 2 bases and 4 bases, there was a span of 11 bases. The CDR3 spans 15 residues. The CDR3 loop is CASSYVAASTGELFF. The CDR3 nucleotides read TGTGCCAGCAGTTACGTAGCGGCGAGCACCGGGGAGCTGTTTTTT.

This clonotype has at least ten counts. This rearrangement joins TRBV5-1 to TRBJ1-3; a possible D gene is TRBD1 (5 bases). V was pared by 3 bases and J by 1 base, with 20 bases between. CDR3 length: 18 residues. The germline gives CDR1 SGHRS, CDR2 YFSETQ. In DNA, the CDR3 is TGCGCCAGCAGCTCCCGGGACCCGAGTTCGGGTTCTGGAAACACCATATATTTT. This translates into CASSSRDPSSGSGNTIYF.

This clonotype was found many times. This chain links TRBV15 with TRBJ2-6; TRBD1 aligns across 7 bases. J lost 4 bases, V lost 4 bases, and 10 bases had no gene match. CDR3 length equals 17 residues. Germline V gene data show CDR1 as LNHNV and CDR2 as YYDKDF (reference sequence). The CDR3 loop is CATSIQGKGTGANVLTF. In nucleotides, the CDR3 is TGTGCCACCAGCATACAGGGGAAGGGCACCGGGGCCAACGTCCTGACTTTC.